This is a list of T cell receptor beta chains from one sample in a study of OX40 agonist ivuxolimab in advanced cancers. TCRdb's table, derived via immunoSEQ multiplex PCR, lists solely in-frame clones and lacks some. The table shows about 95,000 clones, with approximately 86% occurring only once. Sequences were derived from CD4+ or CD8+ T cells sorted from blood, sampled in a trial of the OX40 agonist ivuxolimab. The receptor set was obtained from an adult with an advanced solid tumor such as melanoma, head and neck, liver or kidney cancer. Each CDR3 is given with its conserved first and last residue. A D gene is named only where the DNA matches it firmly. Not all rows give a size; the values are once, few, many and, for expanded clones, a class.

j_call clone_size d_call v_call cdr3_aa cdr3_nt
TRBJ2-7 . . TRBV2 CASRDLGTYF TGTGCCAGCAGAGACCTGGGAACGTACTTC
TRBJ1-2 . TRBD1 TRBV6-1 CASSPGTGVNYGYTF TGTGCCAGCAGTCCCGGGACAGGGGTGAACTATGGCTACACCTTC
TRBJ1-3 . . TRBV19 CASRLAPGNTIYF TGTGCCAGTAGGCTAGCTCCGGGAAACACCATATATTTT
TRBJ1-4 . . TRBV5-6 CASSLDLNEKLFF TGTGCCAGCAGCTTGGACCTTAATGAAAAACTGTTTTTT
TRBJ2-1 . . TRBV23-1 CASSLAFTRPPNEQFF TGCGCCAGCAGTCTAGCCTTTACTCGCCCTCCCAATGAGCAGTTCTTC
TRBJ1-1 . TRBD1 TRBV18 CASSPQGQGLTEAFF TGTGCCAGCTCACCGCAGGGACAGGGTCTCACTGAAGCTTTCTTT
TRBJ1-4 . . TRBV7-9 CASSLSLNEKLFF TGTGCCAGCAGCCTGAGCCTTAATGAAAAACTGTTTTTT
TRBJ2-1 . TRBD1 TRBV4-3 CASSHGDSSYNEQFF TGCGCCAGCAGCCATGGGGACAGTTCCTACAATGAGCAGTTCTTC
TRBJ1-2 . . TRBV6-1 CASSEVMELNYGYTF TGTGCCAGCAGTGAAGTGATGGAACTGAACTATGGCTACACCTTC
TRBJ2-5 . . TRBV9 CASSSDPLEETQYF TGTGCCAGCAGCTCAGACCCTCTAGAAGAGACCCAGTACTTC
TRBJ1-1 . . TRBV28 CASRTHVLLGAFF TGTGCCAGCAGAACCCATGTCTTACTGGGAGCTTTCTTT
TRBJ2-2 . . TRBV7-9 CASSPENTGELFF TGTGCCAGCAGCCCAGAGAACACCGGGGAGCTGTTTTTT
TRBJ1-1 . . TRBV5-3 CARRSGPEAFF TGTGCCAGAAGATCCGGCCCTGAAGCTTTCTTT
TRBJ2-7 . TRBD1 TRBV6-1 CASRDRGQYF TGTGCCAGCAGGGACAGGGGGCAGTACTTC
TRBJ2-6 few TRBD1 TRBV19 CASSMTGVSGANVLTF TGTGCCAGTAGTATGACAGGGGTCTCTGGGGCCAACGTCCTGACTTTC
TRBJ2-3 . . TRBV7-3 CASSLASGISGTDTQYF TGTGCCAGCAGCTTAGCTTCCGGGATCTCAGGGACAGATACGCAGTATTTT
TRBJ1-2 few . TRBV28 CASSRTEWRFKGGYTF TGTGCCAGCAGTAGGACAGAATGGAGGTTTAAGGGGGGCTACACCTTC
TRBJ1-5 . TRBD1 TRBV6-6 CASSLGQGAQPQHF TGTGCCAGCAGTTTAGGACAGGGGGCTCAGCCCCAGCATTTT
TRBJ1-1 . . TRBV27 CASIYGLNTEAFF TGTGCCAGCATTTACGGATTGAACACTGAAGCTTTCTTT
TRBJ1-4 once TRBD1 TRBV28 CASTKQGAWGEKLFF TGTGCCAGCACTAAACAGGGGGCTTGGGGAGAAAAACTGTTTTTT
TRBJ2-7 once . TRBV6-6 CASSYFTGSYEQYF TGTGCCAGCAGTTACTTCACGGGGAGTTACGAGCAGTACTTC
TRBJ2-1 . . TRBV5-6 CASSSQGTLPYNEQFF TGTGCCAGCAGCTCCCAAGGGACCCTGCCCTACAATGAGCAGTTCTTC
TRBJ2-5 . TRBD1 TRBV5-4 CASLDRGRSETQYF TGTGCCAGCTTGGACAGGGGGCGATCCGAGACCCAGTACTTC